This T cell receptor (beta chain) was retrieved from a study of cytomegalovirus exposure and HLA in healthy donors. CDR1 MRHNA and CDR2 SNTAGT come from the germline V gene. CDR3 size: 15 residues. Trimming cost V 5 bases and J 4 bases; bases outside gene matches: 4. The PCR made use of 60 Vbeta and 13 Jbeta primers. TCRdb's copy holds only in-frame clones and misses some; the assay was immunoSEQ multiplex PCR. The data show 100,000 to 150,000 clones, about four fifths seen once. The sample consisted of PBMCs. V usage is TRBV6-4 and J usage is TRBJ2-3; 12 bases align to TRBD2. The TCR comes from a man between 35 and 55 years old in good health and CMV-seronegative. The CDR3 sequence: CASSLTSGGPDTQYF. The CDR3 region has the DNA TGTGCCAGCAGTTTGACTAGCGGGGGACCAGATACGCAGTATTTT.